This T cell receptor beta chain emerged from a study of T cell responses to AZD1222 COVID-19 vaccine. Overall study: Timing groups of about 4 and about 12 weeks for second doses were pooled. Findings of the study overall: Spike-specific TCR depth and breadth grew after two AZD1222 doses. None of the repertoires were sampled until the peak T cell response had passed.

Libraries were prepared by immunoSEQ multiplex PCR; TCRdb keeps only in-frame clonotypes and omits some of them. Of around 120,000 clones in the sample, 92% were seen once. V shed 2 bases and J shed 6 bases, with 14 bases lying between them. This CDR3 contains 16 residues. Germline-derived CDR1 and CDR2 are MNHEY and SVGAGI. Comments on this clone: Its antigen is as yet unknown.

This TCR came from an adult in good health. V is TRBV6-5 and J is TRBJ1-6, with a possible D match to TRBD1 (5 bases). The sample consisted of peripheral blood, taken on day 0 of AZD1222 vaccination. The CDR3 loop is CASSYLRIGTNSPLHF. DNA of the CDR3: TGTGCCAGCAGTTACCTCCGGATAGGGACTAATTCACCCCTCCACTTT.